These T cell receptor beta chains were read from a single sample in a study of control samples from healthy donors and cancer patients. Profiled with immunoSEQ multiplex PCR; TCRdb holds only in-frame clones, not every one. The table records more than 45,000 clones, about 94% of them present only once. Material: PBMCs. The source is a woman in her 50s with head and neck cancer. Both conserved end residues are part of each CDR3. Fields, in order: clone size, V gene, D gene, J gene, CDR3 DNA, CDR3 protein. The D gene is left open where the match is weak. Expanded clones get a size class; other rows say once, few or many, or leave the size out.

-,TRBV27,-,TRBJ1-3,TGTGCCAGCAGGACCAGCGGGGGCGACACCATATATTTT,CASRTSGGDTIYF
-,TRBV12-3/TRBV12-4,-,TRBJ1-1,TGTGCCAGCAGTTTCGGAGCGAACACTGAAGCTTTCTTT,CASSFGANTEAFF
-,TRBV28,TRBD2,TRBJ2-3,TGTGCCAGCAGCCAATCTCAGCGGGAGGGCCAAGCAGATACGCAGTATTTT,CASSQSQREGQADTQYF
-,TRBV25-1,-,TRBJ2-7,TGTGCCAGCAGTGATTTCTCCTACGAGCAGTACTTC,CASSDFSYEQYF
-,TRBV2,TRBD1,TRBJ1-2,TGTGCCAGCAGCCAAGGACAGGGTTTCAGCTATGGCTACACCTTC,CASSQGQGFSYGYTF
-,TRBV30,-,TRBJ1-2,TGTGCCTGGACCCCTGACAGTAACTATGGCTACACCTTC,CAWTPDSNYGYTF
-,TRBV3-1/TRBV3-2,TRBD2,TRBJ2-5,TGTGCCAGCAGCCAAAGGCTAGCGGGAGAGGAGACCCAGTACTTC,CASSQRLAGEETQYF
once,TRBV30,TRBD2,TRBJ2-2,TGTGCCTGGAGTACTAGCGTGGCCGGGGAGCTGTTTTTT,CAWSTSVAGELFF
-,TRBV7-2,TRBD1,TRBJ2-7,TGTGCCAGCAGCTCCTCCGGGACAGCATACGAGCAGTACTTC,CASSSSGTAYEQYF
-,TRBV6-1,-,TRBJ2-2,TGTGCCAGCAGTGAAAGGGGGGCGCGTACCGGGGAGCTGTTTTTT,CASSERGARTGELFF
-,TRBV27,TRBD1,TRBJ2-7,TGTGCCAGCGCACCGGGACAGGGGAGCGAGCAGTACTTC,CASAPGQGSEQYF
-,TRBV11-3,TRBD1,TRBJ2-1,TGTGCCAGCAGCTTAGAGAAGGGACAGAGGGAGTTCTTC,CASSLEKGQREFF
-,TRBV5-4,-,TRBJ2-1,TGTGCCAGCAGCTTGGCCGGGGTCGATGAGCAGTTCTTC,CASSLAGVDEQFF
-,TRBV4-1,-,TRBJ2-1,TGCGCCAGCAGAAACCCCACAGGGAACTCCTACAATGAGCAGTTCTTC,CASRNPTGNSYNEQFF
-,TRBV29-1,-,TRBJ2-2,TGCAGCGTACAGACGAACACCGGGGAGCTGTTTTTT,CSVQTNTGELFF
-,TRBV30,TRBD1,TRBJ1-6,TGTGCCTGGAGTGTTGGCCTGGACAGGGGGTTTACCTATAATTCACCCCTCCACTTT,CAWSVGLDRGFTYNSPLHF
-,TRBV6-4,-,TRBJ1-3,TGTGCCAGCAGCGGGAAAGGGAGCTCTGGAAACACCATATATTTT,CASSGKGSSGNTIYF
-,TRBV6-2/TRBV6-3,TRBD2,TRBJ2-1,TGTGCCAGCAGCCTTACGACTAGCGGGTGGGACAATGAGCAGTTCTTC,CASSLTTSGWDNEQFF
-,TRBV4-3,TRBD1,TRBJ2-4,TGCGCCAGCAGCCATGGACAGGGAGCCAAAAACATTCAGTACTTC,CASSHGQGAKNIQYF
-,TRBV27,-,TRBJ1-1,TGTGCCAGCAGCAAGAATGGAGGCACTGAAGCTTTCTTT,CASSKNGGTEAFF
-,TRBV5-5,-,TRBJ2-1,TGTGCCAGCAGCCAGATCAGTCGCTCCTACAATGAGCAGTTCTTC,CASSQISRSYNEQFF
once,TRBV19,TRBD2,TRBJ2-5,TGTGCCAGTAGTGCCCTGACTAGCGGAGAGACCCAGTACTTC,CASSALTSGETQYF
-,TRBV5-6,-,TRBJ1-2,TGTGCCAGCAGCTTTGTCAGGGGTAGTAACTATGGCTACACCTTC,CASSFVRGSNYGYTF
-,TRBV28,-,TRBJ2-7,TGTGCCAGCAGTTTCTCGTATTACGAGCAGTACTTC,CASSFSYYEQYF
-,TRBV2,-,TRBJ2-4,TGTGCCAGCAAATCTTCGACAGTCCTAGCCAAAAACATTCAGTACTTC,CASKSSTVLAKNIQYF
-,TRBV5-1,-,TRBJ2-2,TGCGCCAGCAGCTCAGGGGTTAGTGGCGGGGAGCTGTTTTTT,CASSSGVSGGELFF
-,TRBV4-1,TRBD2,TRBJ2-7,TGCGCCAGCAGCCAAGGGACTAGCGGGAGGATCGAGCAGTACTTC,CASSQGTSGRIEQYF
-,TRBV30,TRBD1,TRBJ1-2,TGTGCCTGGACCCCGGACAGGGCGGCTGGCTATGGCTACACCTTC,CAWTPDRAAGYGYTF
-,TRBV12-3/TRBV12-4,TRBD1,TRBJ1-5,TGTGCCAGCAACGACAGGGTCAATCAGCCCCAGCATTTT,CASNDRVNQPQHF
-,TRBV7-9,TRBD1,TRBJ2-2,TGTGCCAGCAGCCGGACAGGGAACGGGGGGAACACCGGGGAGCTGTTTTTT,CASSRTGNGGNTGELFF
-,TRBV30,TRBD1,TRBJ1-1,TGTGCCTGGATGGATGACAGGGGAATCACTGAAGCTTTCTTT,CAWMDDRGITEAFF
-,TRBV3-1/TRBV3-2,-,TRBJ1-6,TGTGCCAGCAGCGGCCACAGGGAGAATTCACCCCTCCACTTT,CASSGHRENSPLHF
-,TRBV12-3/TRBV12-4,-,TRBJ2-5,TGTGCCAGCAGTTTAGGGGATACGGAGACCCAGTACTTC,CASSLGDTETQYF
-,TRBV5-1,TRBD1,TRBJ1-1,TGCGCCAGCAGCTTAAACAGGGGGCGAAACACTGAAGCTTTCTTT,CASSLNRGRNTEAFF
once,TRBV18,-,TRBJ2-1,TGTGCCAGCTCACCCGGTTCGGGGAATGAGCAGTTCTTC,CASSPGSGNEQFF
once,TRBV29-1,TRBD1,TRBJ1-2,TGCAGCGTTGCTGGACAGGGGGCCGAGGGCTACACCTTC,CSVAGQGAEGYTF
-,TRBV3-1/TRBV3-2,-,TRBJ1-6,TGTGCCAGCAGCCAAGTTGTCTATTCACCCCTCCACTTT,CASSQVVYSPLHF
-,TRBV21-1,-,TRBJ1-1,TGTGCCAGCAGCAGACTGACAGGGGTCACTGAAGCTTTCTTT,CASSRLTGVTEAFF
-,TRBV30,-,TRBJ1-6,TGTGCCTGGAGTCGGGATTATAATTCACCCCTCCACTTT,CAWSRDYNSPLHF
-,TRBV29-1,-,TRBJ1-2,TGCAGCGCCTCCAACAGGGAATCTGACGGCTACACCTTC,CSASNRESDGYTF
-,TRBV6-2/TRBV6-3,TRBD1,TRBJ1-2,TGTGCCAGCAGTCTTCGACAGGGGTACACGATACACTATGGCTACACCTTC,CASSLRQGYTIHYGYTF
few,TRBV30,TRBD2,TRBJ2-1,TGTGCCTGGAGGACAGGGACTAGCGGGAGCAATGAGCAGTTCTTC,CAWRTGTSGSNEQFF
few,TRBV19,-,TRBJ1-6,TGTGCCAGTAGTATGGGAGACCTTTTACCCCTCCACTTT,CASSMGDLLPLHF
-,TRBV12-3/TRBV12-4,TRBD1,TRBJ1-2,TGTGCCAGCAGTTTAGGACAGGGAGGCTACACCTTC,CASSLGQGGYTF
-,TRBV11-2,-,TRBJ2-3,TGTGCCAGCAGCTTAGGCAGGACGACAGGCCTTGGTACAGATACGCAGTATTTT,CASSLGRTTGLGTDTQYF
-,TRBV2,TRBD1,TRBJ1-1,TGTGCCAGCACCTCAACAGGGGCTGAAGCTTTCTTT,CASTSTGAEAFF
-,TRBV7-3,-,TRBJ2-1,TGTGCCAGCAGCCGGGACTCGCTCGATGAGCAGTTCTTC,CASSRDSLDEQFF
-,TRBV4-1,-,TRBJ2-7,TGCGCCAGCAGCCAAGATTTAGGACAGTTCCGCTCCTACGAGCAGTACTTC,CASSQDLGQFRSYEQYF
-,TRBV5-4,TRBD2,TRBJ2-7,TGTGCCAGCAGCGCGCCGGGGGGGGCCTACGAGCAGTACTTC,CASSAPGGAYEQYF
-,TRBV7-2,-,TRBJ2-3,TGTGCCAGCAGCACCGGACTGGGCGGTATAAAGGATACGCAGTATTTT,CASSTGLGGIKDTQYF
-,TRBV19,-,TRBJ2-4,TGTGCCAGTAGTCCAAAAAAGGCCCAAGGGGACATTCAGTACTTC,CASSPKKAQGDIQYF